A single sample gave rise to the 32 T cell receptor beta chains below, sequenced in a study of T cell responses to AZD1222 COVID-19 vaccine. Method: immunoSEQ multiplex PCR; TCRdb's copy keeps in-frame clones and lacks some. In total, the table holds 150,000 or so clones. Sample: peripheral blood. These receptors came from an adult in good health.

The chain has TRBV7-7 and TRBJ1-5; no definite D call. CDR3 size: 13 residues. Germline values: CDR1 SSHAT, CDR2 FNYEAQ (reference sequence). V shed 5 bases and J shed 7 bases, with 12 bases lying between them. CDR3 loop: CASSLLLGQPQHF. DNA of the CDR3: TGTGCCAGCAGCCTCCTGCTAGGACAGCCCCAGCATTTT. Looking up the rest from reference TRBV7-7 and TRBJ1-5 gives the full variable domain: GAGVSQSPRYKVTKRGQDVTLRCDPISSHATLYWYQQALGQGPEFLTYFNYEAQPDKSGLPSDRFSAERPEGSISTLTIQRTEQRDSAMYRCASSLLLGQPQHFGDGTRLSIL.

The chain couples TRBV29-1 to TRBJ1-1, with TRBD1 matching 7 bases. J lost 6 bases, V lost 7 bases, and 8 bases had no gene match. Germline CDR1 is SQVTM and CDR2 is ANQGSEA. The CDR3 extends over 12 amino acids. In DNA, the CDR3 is TGCAGCGGGACAGGCGGGCCCTCTGAAGCTTTCTTT. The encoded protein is CSGTGGPSEAFF.

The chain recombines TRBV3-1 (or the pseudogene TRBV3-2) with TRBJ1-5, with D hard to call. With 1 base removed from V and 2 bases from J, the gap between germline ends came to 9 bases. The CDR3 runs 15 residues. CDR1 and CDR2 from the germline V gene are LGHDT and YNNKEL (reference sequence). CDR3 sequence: CASSQGVSGNQPQHF. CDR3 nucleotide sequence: TGTGCCAGCAGCCAAGGGGTATCTGGCAATCAGCCCCAGCATTTT.

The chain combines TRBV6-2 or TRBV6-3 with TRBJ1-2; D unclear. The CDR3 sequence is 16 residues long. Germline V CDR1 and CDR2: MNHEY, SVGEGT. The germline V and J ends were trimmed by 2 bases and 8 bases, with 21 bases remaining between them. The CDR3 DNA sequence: TGTGCCAGCAGTTACGTAGGTCAATTTCCCTCGGAGGGCTACACCTTC. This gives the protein CASSYVGQFPSEGYTF.

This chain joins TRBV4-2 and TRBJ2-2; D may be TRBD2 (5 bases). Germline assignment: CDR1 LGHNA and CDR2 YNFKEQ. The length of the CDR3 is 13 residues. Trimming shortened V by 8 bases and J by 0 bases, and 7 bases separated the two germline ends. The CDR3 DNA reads TGTGCCAGCGAGGGCCCGAACACCGGGGAGCTGTTTTTT. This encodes CASEGPNTGELFF.

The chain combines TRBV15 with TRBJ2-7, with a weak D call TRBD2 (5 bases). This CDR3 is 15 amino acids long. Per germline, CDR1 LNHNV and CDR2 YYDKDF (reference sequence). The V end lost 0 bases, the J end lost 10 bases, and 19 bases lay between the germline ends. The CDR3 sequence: CATSRDSWGLREQYF. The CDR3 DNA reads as TGTGCCACCAGCAGAGATTCATGGGGTTTGAGGGAACAGTACTTC.

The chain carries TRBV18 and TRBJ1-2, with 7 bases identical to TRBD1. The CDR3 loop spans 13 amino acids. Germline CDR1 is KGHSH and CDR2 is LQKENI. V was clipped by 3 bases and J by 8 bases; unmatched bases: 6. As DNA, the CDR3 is TGTGCCAGCTCACCGGACAGGCCGGGAGGCTACACCTTC. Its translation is CASSPDRPGGYTF.

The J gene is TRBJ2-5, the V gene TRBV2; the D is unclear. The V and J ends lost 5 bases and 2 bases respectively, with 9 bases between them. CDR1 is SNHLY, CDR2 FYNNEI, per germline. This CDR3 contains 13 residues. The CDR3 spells CASSLPSQETQYF. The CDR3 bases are TGTGCCAGCAGTTTGCCGTCTCAAGAGACCCAGTACTTC.

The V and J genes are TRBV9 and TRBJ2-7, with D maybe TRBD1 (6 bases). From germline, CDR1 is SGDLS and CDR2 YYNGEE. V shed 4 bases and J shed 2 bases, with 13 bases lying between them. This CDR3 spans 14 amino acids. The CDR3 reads CASSPRRDTYEQYF. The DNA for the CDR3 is TGTGCCAGCAGCCCCCGCAGGGACACCTACGAGCAGTACTTC.

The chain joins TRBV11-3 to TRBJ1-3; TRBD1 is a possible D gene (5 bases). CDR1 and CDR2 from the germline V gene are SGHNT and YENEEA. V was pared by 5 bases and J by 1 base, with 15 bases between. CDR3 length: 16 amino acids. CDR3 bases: TGTGCCAGCAGCCCCCCCGTCGGGGGATCTGGAAACACCATATATTTT. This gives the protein CASSPPVGGSGNTIYF.

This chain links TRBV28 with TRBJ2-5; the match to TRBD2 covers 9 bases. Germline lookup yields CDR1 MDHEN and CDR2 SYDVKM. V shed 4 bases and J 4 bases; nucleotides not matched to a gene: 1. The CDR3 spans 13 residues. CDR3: CASSSRGGETQYF. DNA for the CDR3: TGTGCCAGCAGTTCGCGGGGGGGAGAGACCCAGTACTTC.

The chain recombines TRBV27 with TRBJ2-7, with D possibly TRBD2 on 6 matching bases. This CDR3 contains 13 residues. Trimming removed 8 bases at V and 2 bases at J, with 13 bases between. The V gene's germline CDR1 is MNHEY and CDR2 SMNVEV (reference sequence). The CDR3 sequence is CASRRDSTYEQYF. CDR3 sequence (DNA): TGTGCCAGCCGCCGGGACTCAACCTACGAGCAGTACTTC.

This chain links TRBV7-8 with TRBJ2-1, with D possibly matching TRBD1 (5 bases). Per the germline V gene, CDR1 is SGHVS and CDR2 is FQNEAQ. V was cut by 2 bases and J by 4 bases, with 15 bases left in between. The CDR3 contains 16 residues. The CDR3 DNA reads TGTGCCAGCAGCTTAAGGGGTGGTGAACCGTACAATGAGCAGTTCTTC. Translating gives CASSLRGGEPYNEQFF.

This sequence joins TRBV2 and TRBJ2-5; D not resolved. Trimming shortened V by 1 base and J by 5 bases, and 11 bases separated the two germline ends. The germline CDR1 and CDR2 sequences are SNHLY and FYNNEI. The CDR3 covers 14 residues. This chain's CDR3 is CASSEGRNGETQYF. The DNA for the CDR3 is TGTGCCAGCAGTGAAGGGAGAAACGGTGAGACCCAGTACTTC.

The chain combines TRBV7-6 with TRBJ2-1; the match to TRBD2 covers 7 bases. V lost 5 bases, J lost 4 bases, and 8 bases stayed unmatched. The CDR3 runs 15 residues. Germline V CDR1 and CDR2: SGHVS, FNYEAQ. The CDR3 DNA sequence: TGTGCCAGCAGCCCCCGGGGGGACCCTTACAATGAGCAGTTCTTC. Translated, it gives CASSPRGDPYNEQFF.

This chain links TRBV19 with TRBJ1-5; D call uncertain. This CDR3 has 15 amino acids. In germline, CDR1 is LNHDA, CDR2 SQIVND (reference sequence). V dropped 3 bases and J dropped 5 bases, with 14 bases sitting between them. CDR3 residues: CASSIVPIGHQPQHF. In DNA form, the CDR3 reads TGTGCCAGTAGTATCGTCCCTATCGGGCATCAGCCCCAGCATTTT. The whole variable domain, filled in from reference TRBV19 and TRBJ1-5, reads DGGITQSPKYLFRKEGQNVTLSCEQNLNHDAMYWYRQDPGQGLRLIYYSQIVNDFQKGDIAEGYSVSREKKESFPLTVTSAQKNPTAFYLCASSIVPIGHQPQHFGDGTRLSIL.

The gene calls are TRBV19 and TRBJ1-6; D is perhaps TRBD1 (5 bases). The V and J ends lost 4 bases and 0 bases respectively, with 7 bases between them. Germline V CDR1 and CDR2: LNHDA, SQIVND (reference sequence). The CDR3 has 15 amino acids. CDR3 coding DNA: TGTGCCAGTAGTACCGACAGCTCCTATAATTCACCCCTCCACTTT. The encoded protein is CASSTDSSYNSPLHF.

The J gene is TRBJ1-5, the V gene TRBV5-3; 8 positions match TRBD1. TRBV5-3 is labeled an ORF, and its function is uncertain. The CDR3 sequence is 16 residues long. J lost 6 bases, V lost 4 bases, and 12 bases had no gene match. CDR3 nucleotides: TGTGCCAGAAGCGCGACCCTGGGACAGGCCGGTCAGCCCCAGCATTTT. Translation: CARSATLGQAGQPQHF.

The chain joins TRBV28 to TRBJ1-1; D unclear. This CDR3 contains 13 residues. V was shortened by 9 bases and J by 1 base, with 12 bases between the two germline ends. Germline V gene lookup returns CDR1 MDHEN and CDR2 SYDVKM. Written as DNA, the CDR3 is TGTGCCAGTCGGGCGCAGCGGAACACTGAAGCTTTCTTT. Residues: CASRAQRNTEAFF. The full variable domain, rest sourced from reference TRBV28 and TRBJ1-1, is DVKVTQSSRYLVKRTGEKVFLECVQDMDHENMFWYRQDPGLGLRLIYFSYDVKMKEKGDIPEGYSVSREKKERFSLILESASTNQTSMYLCASRAQRNTEAFFGQGTRLTVV.

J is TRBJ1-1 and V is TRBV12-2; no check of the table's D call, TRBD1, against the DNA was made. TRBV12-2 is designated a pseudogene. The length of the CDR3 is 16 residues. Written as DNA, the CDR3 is TGTGCAAGTCGCTTTTTTTACAGGGGGCTAGACACTGAAGCTTTCTTT. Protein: CASRFFYRGLDTEAFF.

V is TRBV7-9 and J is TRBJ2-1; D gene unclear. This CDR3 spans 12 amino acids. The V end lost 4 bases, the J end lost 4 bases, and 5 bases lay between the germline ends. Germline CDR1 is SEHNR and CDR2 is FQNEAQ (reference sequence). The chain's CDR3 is CASSSQYNEQFF. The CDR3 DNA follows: TGTGCCAGCAGCTCCCAGTACAATGAGCAGTTCTTC. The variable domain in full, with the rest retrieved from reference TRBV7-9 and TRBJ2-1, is DTGVSQNPRHKITKRGQNVTFRCDPISEHNRLYWYRQTLGQGPEFLTYFQNEAQLEKSRLLSDRFSAERPKGSFSTLEIQRTEQGDSAMYLCASSSQYNEQFFGPGTRLTVL.

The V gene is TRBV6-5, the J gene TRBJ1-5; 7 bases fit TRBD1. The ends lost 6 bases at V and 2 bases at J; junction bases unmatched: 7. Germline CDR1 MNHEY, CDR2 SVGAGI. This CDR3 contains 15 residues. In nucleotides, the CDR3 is TGTGCCAGCAGGCTAGACAGGGCGGGCAATCAGCCCCAGCATTTT. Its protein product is CASRLDRAGNQPQHF.

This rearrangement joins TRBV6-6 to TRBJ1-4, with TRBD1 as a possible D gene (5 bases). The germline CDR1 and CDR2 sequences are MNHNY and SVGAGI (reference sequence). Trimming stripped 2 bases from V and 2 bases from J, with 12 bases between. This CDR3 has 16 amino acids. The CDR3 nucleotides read TGTGCCAGCAGTTACAATCATGGGGGGACTAATGAAAAACTGTTTTTT. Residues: CASSYNHGGTNEKLFF.

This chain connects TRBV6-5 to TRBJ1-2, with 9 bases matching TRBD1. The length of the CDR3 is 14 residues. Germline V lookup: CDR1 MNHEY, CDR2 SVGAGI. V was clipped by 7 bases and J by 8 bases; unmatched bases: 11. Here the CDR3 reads CASNSVGTGYGYTF. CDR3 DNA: TGTGCCAGCAACTCAGTTGGGACAGGGTACGGCTACACCTTC.

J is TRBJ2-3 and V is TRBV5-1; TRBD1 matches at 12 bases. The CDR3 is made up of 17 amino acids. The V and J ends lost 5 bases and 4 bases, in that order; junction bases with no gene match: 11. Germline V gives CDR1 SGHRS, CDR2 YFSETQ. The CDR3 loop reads CASRSYRDRGHADTQYF. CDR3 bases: TGCGCCAGCAGATCATACCGGGACAGGGGGCACGCAGATACGCAGTATTTT.

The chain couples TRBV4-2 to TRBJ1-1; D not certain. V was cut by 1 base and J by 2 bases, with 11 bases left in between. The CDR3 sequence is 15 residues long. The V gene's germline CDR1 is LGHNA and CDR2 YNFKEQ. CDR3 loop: CASSQAVGSNTEAFF. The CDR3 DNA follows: TGTGCCAGCAGCCAAGCTGTGGGAAGTAACACTGAAGCTTTCTTT.

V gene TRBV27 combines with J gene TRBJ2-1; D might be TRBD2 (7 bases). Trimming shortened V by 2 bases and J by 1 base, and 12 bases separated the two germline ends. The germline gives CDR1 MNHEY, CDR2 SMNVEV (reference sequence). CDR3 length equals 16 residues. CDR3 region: CASSLAGAGSYNEQFF. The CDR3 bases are TGTGCCAGCAGTTTAGCGGGGGCTGGGTCCTACAATGAGCAGTTCTTC.

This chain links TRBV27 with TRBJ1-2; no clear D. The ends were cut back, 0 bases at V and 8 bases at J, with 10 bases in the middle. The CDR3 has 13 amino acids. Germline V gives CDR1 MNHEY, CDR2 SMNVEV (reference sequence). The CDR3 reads CASSLSWASGYTF. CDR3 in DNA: TGTGCCAGCAGTTTATCGTGGGCCTCCGGCTACACCTTC.

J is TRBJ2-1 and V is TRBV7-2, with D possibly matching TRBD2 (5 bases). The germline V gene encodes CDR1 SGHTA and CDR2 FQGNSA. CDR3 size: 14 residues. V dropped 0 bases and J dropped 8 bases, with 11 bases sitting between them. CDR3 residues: CASSLAGSSHEQFF. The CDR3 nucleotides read TGTGCCAGCAGCTTAGCGGGGAGTTCACATGAGCAGTTCTTC.

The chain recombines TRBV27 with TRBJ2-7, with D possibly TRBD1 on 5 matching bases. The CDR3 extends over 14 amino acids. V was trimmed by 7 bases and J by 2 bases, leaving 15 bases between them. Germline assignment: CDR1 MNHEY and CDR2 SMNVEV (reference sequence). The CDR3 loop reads CASNPLGRAYEQYF. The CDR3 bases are TGTGCCAGCAACCCCCTGGGCAGGGCCTACGAGCAGTACTTC.

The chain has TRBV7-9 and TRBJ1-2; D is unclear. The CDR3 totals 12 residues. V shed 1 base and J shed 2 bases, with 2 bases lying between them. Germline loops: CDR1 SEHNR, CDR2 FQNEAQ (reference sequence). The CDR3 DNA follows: TGTGCCAGCAGCTTAGGCAACTATGGCTACACCTTC. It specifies CASSLGNYGYTF.

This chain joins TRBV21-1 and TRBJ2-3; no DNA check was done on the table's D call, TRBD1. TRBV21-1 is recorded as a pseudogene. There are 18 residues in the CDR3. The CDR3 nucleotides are TGTGCCAGCAGCCCCCTGACAGGGCCAACCACCCTCACAGATACGCAGTATTTT. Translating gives CASSPLTGPTTLTDTQYF.